The sample holds many counts of the clone carrying this TCR beta chain. Germline V lookup: CDR1 SGHRS, CDR2 YFSETQ. The V and J ends lost 2 bases and 5 bases respectively, with 16 bases between them. The CDR3 length is 15 residues. The data belong to a study of T cells after yellow fever vaccination. TCRdb processed the 5' RACE reads anew with MiXCR; each CDR3 protein has one entry. The table includes 150,000 to 200,000 distinct CDR3 sequences, approximately 6.2% detected once. The V call is TRBV5-1, the J call TRBJ2-5, with a weak D call TRBD2 (6 bases). Sequenced material: CD4+ T cells sorted from PBMCs, taken on the day of the first yellow fever vaccination. This TCR was sampled from a man between 18 and 35 years old who received the YFV17D yellow fever vaccine. DNA of the CDR3: TGCGCCAGCAGCTTTATCGGGGCAGCGGGCGAGACCCAGTACTTC. Amino acids: CASSFIGAAGETQYF.